Listed below are T cell receptor beta chains from one sample, sequenced in a study of identifying expanded T cells in peripheral blood. Some clones are missing from TCRdb's copy, which holds only in-frame ones; the method was immunoSEQ multiplex PCR. The table has approximately 100,000 clones, 88% seen once. The specimen was blood. The receptor set was obtained from a person aged 18-69 years in good health. The CDR3 runs from the conserved cysteine through the conserved F or W. D genes are given only for firm matches. A row's size may be missing; if present it is once, few, many or a size class.

.,.,18,TRBV27,TRBJ2-1,CASSRTDGVGRVSYEQFF,TGTGCCAGCAGTCGTACGGACGGAGTAGGACGGGTCAGCTATGAGCAGTTCTTC
.,.,16,TRBV5-1,TRBJ2-5,CASSLSEAPTRETQYF,TGCGCCAGCAGCCTCAGTGAGGCGCCGACCCGGGAGACCCAGTACTTC
.,.,15,TRBV4-3,TRBJ1-2,CASSPKIQGPYGYTF,TGCGCCAGCAGCCCCAAGATACAAGGTCCCTATGGCTACACCTTC
TRBD1,.,14,TRBV30,TRBJ2-2,CAWKGTGKTGELFF,TGTGCCTGGAAAGGGACAGGGAAAACCGGGGAGCTGTTTTTT
TRBD2,.,15,TRBV14,TRBJ2-7,CASSALASGTYEQYF,TGTGCCAGCTCCGCCCTAGCTAGCGGCACCTACGAGCAGTACTTC
.,.,13,TRBV5-6,TRBJ1-1,CASSFGGLNEAFF,TGTGCCAGCAGCTTTGGGGGGCTGAATGAAGCTTTCTTT
.,.,16,TRBV19,TRBJ2-3,CASSIRDGRPTDTQYF,TGTGCCAGTAGTATAAGGGATGGTAGGCCCACAGATACGCAGTATTTT
.,.,15,TRBV9,TRBJ2-5,CASSVGRAGQETQYF,TGTGCCAGCAGCGTCGGCAGGGCGGGCCAAGAGACCCAGTACTTC
TRBD1,once,14,TRBV2,TRBJ2-5,CASSETGGEETQYF,TGTGCCAGCAGTGAAACAGGGGGCGAAGAGACCCAGTACTTC
.,.,15,TRBV2,TRBJ2-7,CASIQATRSPYEQYF,TGTGCCAGCATTCAAGCGACTAGATCCCCCTACGAGCAGTACTTC
.,.,14,TRBV5-4,TRBJ2-5,CASSLASGQETQYF,TGTGCCAGCAGCTTGGCGTCAGGCCAAGAGACCCAGTACTTC
.,.,12,TRBV5-1,TRBJ2-5,CASKGVRETQYF,TGCGCCAGCAAGGGGGTAAGGGAGACCCAGTACTTC
.,once,16,TRBV7-8,TRBJ2-7,CASSPWGGRKSYEQYF,TGTGCCAGCAGTCCCTGGGGCGGTCGAAAGTCCTACGAGCAGTACTTC
TRBD2,.,18,TRBV4-3,TRBJ2-2,CASSQDPPSGANTGELFF,TGCGCCAGCAGCCAAGATCCCCCTAGCGGTGCGAACACCGGGGAGCTGTTTTTT
.,.,15,TRBV4-3,TRBJ2-3,CASSQERERADTQYF,TGCGCCAGCAGCCAAGAACGGGAGCGCGCAGATACGCAGTATTTT
.,.,11,TRBV19,TRBJ2-5,CASRESGTQYF,TGTGCCAGTAGGGAAAGCGGGACCCAGTACTTC
.,.,12,TRBV5-1,TRBJ2-1,CASSFRGNEQFF,TGCGCCAGCAGCTTCAGGGGCAATGAGCAGTTCTTC
.,.,15,TRBV27,TRBJ1-5,CASSPQGTGNQPQHF,TGTGCCAGCAGTCCACAGGGCACGGGCAATCAGCCCCAGCATTTT
.,.,14,TRBV11-2,TRBJ1-1,CASSFGKANTEAFF,TGTGCCAGCAGCTTTGGAAAGGCGAACACTGAAGCTTTCTTT
TRBD2,.,17,TRBV30,TRBJ2-4,CAWSVQGGGEAKNIQYF,TGTGCCTGGAGTGTACAAGGTGGGGGGGAGGCCAAAAACATTCAGTACTTC